A selection of T cell receptor beta chains follows, all from one sample in a study of T cell responses to AZD1222 COVID-19 vaccine. TCRdb keeps only in-frame clones here, not all; method: immunoSEQ multiplex PCR. In the table there are around 35,000 clones, 75% to 90% of which are singletons. Sample: peripheral blood, taken on day 0 of AZD1222 vaccination. These receptors were collected from an adult in good health. CDR3s include the opening cysteine and the closing phenylalanine or tryptophan. The D gene is left open where the match is weak. Size is omitted from some rows. Given values are once, few, many or a class for expanded clones.

V gene: TRBV18
D gene: .
J gene: TRBJ2-2
clone size: .
CDR3 DNA: TGTGCCAGCTCACCTGGACAAAACACCGGGGAGCTGTTTTTT
CDR3 protein: CASSPGQNTGELFF

V gene: TRBV9
D gene: .
J gene: TRBJ1-6
clone size: .
CDR3 DNA: TGTGCCAGCCTTATGGTGGGTACCTATAATTCACCCCTCCACTTT
CDR3 protein: CASLMVGTYNSPLHF

V gene: TRBV4-2
D gene: .
J gene: TRBJ2-1
clone size: .
CDR3 DNA: TGTGCCAGCAGCCAAGATCTGGGGAGGAATGAGCAGTTCTTC
CDR3 protein: CASSQDLGRNEQFF

V gene: TRBV4-3
D gene: .
J gene: TRBJ1-1
clone size: .
CDR3 DNA: TGCGCCAGCAGCAGGGGCCAGAACACTGAAGCTTTCTTT
CDR3 protein: CASSRGQNTEAFF

V gene: TRBV5-4
D gene: TRBD1
J gene: TRBJ2-6
clone size: .
CDR3 DNA: TGTGCCAGCGGGGGACAGAGCTCTGGGGCCAACGTCCTGACTTTC
CDR3 protein: CASGGQSSGANVLTF

V gene: TRBV27
D gene: .
J gene: TRBJ2-5
clone size: .
CDR3 DNA: TGTGCCAGCAGTTGGGGCAACTTACAGACCCAGTACTTC
CDR3 protein: CASSWGNLQTQYF

V gene: TRBV24-1
D gene: TRBD2
J gene: TRBJ2-2
clone size: .
CDR3 DNA: TGTGCCACCAGCTTTAGCGGGGGCCGCGACACCGGGGAGCTGTTTTTT
CDR3 protein: CATSFSGGRDTGELFF

V gene: TRBV6-2/TRBV6-3
D gene: TRBD1
J gene: TRBJ2-2
clone size: .
CDR3 DNA: TGTGCCAGCAGTCCCCAGGGGGCCACCGGGGAGCTGTTTTTT
CDR3 protein: CASSPQGATGELFF

V gene: TRBV4-3
D gene: TRBD1
J gene: TRBJ2-7
clone size: .
CDR3 DNA: TGCGCCAGCAGCCTTTGGGACAGGGGGTACTACGAGCAGTACTTC
CDR3 protein: CASSLWDRGYYEQYF

V gene: TRBV5-1
D gene: .
J gene: TRBJ2-3
clone size: .
CDR3 DNA: TGCGCCAGCAGCTTGGGCCCTAGGGAGAGTACGCAGTATTTT
CDR3 protein: CASSLGPRESTQYF

V gene: TRBV29-1
D gene: .
J gene: TRBJ2-1
clone size: .
CDR3 DNA: TGCAGCGCCTACCTAACTAGTTCTGAGCAGTTCTTC
CDR3 protein: CSAYLTSSEQFF

V gene: TRBV7-2
D gene: .
J gene: TRBJ2-3
clone size: once
CDR3 DNA: TGTGCCAGCAGCTGGGACACAGATACGCAGTATTTT
CDR3 protein: CASSWDTDTQYF

V gene: TRBV7-9
D gene: TRBD2
J gene: TRBJ2-3
clone size: .
CDR3 DNA: TGTGCCAGCAGCGGGCAGACTAGCGGGAGGTGGACAGATACGCAGTATTTT
CDR3 protein: CASSGQTSGRWTDTQYF

V gene: TRBV3-1/TRBV3-2
D gene: .
J gene: TRBJ1-2
clone size: once
CDR3 DNA: TGTGCCAGCAGCCGGACACCCTCGTCTTATGGCTACACCTTC
CDR3 protein: CASSRTPSSYGYTF

V gene: TRBV5-1
D gene: .
J gene: TRBJ1-1
clone size: few
CDR3 DNA: TGCGCCAGCAGCTTGGGAGGAACCATGAACACTGAAGCTTTCTTT
CDR3 protein: CASSLGGTMNTEAFF

V gene: TRBV4-2
D gene: .
J gene: TRBJ1-2
clone size: .
CDR3 DNA: TGTGCCAGCAGCCAAGGTTACGGTGACTATGGCTACACCTTC
CDR3 protein: CASSQGYGDYGYTF

V gene: TRBV5-1
D gene: TRBD1
J gene: TRBJ1-2
clone size: .
CDR3 DNA: TGCGCCAGCTCTTTCACAGGGGACTATGGCTACACCTTC
CDR3 protein: CASSFTGDYGYTF

V gene: TRBV6-2/TRBV6-3
D gene: TRBD1
J gene: TRBJ2-7
clone size: .
CDR3 DNA: TGTGCCAGCAGTTACGGATCCGGGACAGGGTGGTACGAGCAGTACTTC
CDR3 protein: CASSYGSGTGWYEQYF

V gene: TRBV1
D gene: .
J gene: TRBJ1-5
clone size: .
CDR3 DNA: TGCACCAGCAGCAAGGACATTGGAGAGGCATGGTATAGCAATCAGCCCCAGCATTTT
CDR3 protein: CTSSKDIGEAWYSNQPQHF

V gene: TRBV6-5
D gene: .
J gene: TRBJ2-1
clone size: few
CDR3 DNA: TGTGCCAGCAGGTCACCTGTGGGGAATGAGCAGTTCTTC
CDR3 protein: CASRSPVGNEQFF

V gene: TRBV20-1
D gene: TRBD1
J gene: TRBJ1-1
clone size: .
CDR3 DNA: TGCAGTGCTAGTCGGGACAGGCTGCGAGCTTTCTTT
CDR3 protein: CSASRDRLRAFF

V gene: TRBV6-1
D gene: TRBD1
J gene: TRBJ1-5
clone size: .
CDR3 DNA: TGTGCCGGAAGTGGGACAGGGGAGCCCCAGCATTTT
CDR3 protein: CAGSGTGEPQHF

V gene: TRBV6-5
D gene: TRBD1
J gene: TRBJ2-7
clone size: .
CDR3 DNA: TGTGCCAGCAGTTACTGGACAGGGGCACGGAACGAGCAGTACTTC
CDR3 protein: CASSYWTGARNEQYF

V gene: TRBV24-1
D gene: .
J gene: TRBJ1-5
clone size: .
CDR3 DNA: TGTGCCACCAGTTCGGAAGGGAACAGGATGGGGGAGGCCAGCAATCAGCCCCAGCATTTT
CDR3 protein: CATSSEGNRMGEASNQPQHF

V gene: TRBV7-9
D gene: TRBD1
J gene: TRBJ1-5
clone size: .
CDR3 DNA: TGTGCCAGCAGCCCGACAGGGGGCCCCAATCAGCCCCAGCATTTT
CDR3 protein: CASSPTGGPNQPQHF

V gene: TRBV28
D gene: TRBD1
J gene: TRBJ1-5
clone size: .
CDR3 DNA: TGTGCCAGCAGTTTTAGGGCAGGGGGCTATAGCAATCAGCCCCAGCATTTT
CDR3 protein: CASSFRAGGYSNQPQHF

V gene: TRBV6-1
D gene: .
J gene: TRBJ2-3
clone size: .
CDR3 DNA: TGTGCCAGCAGTGAACCCGGAACAGATACGCAGTATTTT
CDR3 protein: CASSEPGTDTQYF

V gene: TRBV30
D gene: .
J gene: TRBJ1-4
clone size: .
CDR3 DNA: TGTGCCTGGAGCCCTCGGGGTGAAAAACTGTTTTTT
CDR3 protein: CAWSPRGEKLFF

V gene: TRBV7-2
D gene: TRBD2
J gene: TRBJ2-5
clone size: .
CDR3 DNA: TGTGCCAGCAGCTCAGGACTAGGGACCCAGTACTTC
CDR3 protein: CASSSGLGTQYF

V gene: TRBV3-1/TRBV3-2
D gene: .
J gene: TRBJ1-3
clone size: .
CDR3 DNA: TGTGCCAGCAGCTGCAGAAGTCCCTTACACGCACGAAACACCATATATTTT
CDR3 protein: CASSCRSPLHARNTIYF

V gene: TRBV10-3
D gene: TRBD1
J gene: TRBJ1-1
clone size: .
CDR3 DNA: TGTGCCATCAGATTACCGGGACAGGAGAACACTGAAGCTTTCTTT
CDR3 protein: CAIRLPGQENTEAFF

V gene: TRBV4-1
D gene: TRBD1
J gene: TRBJ2-4
clone size: once
CDR3 DNA: TGCGCCAGCAGCCCGGACAGGCGAGAGGTTTGGGACATTCAGTACTTC
CDR3 protein: CASSPDRREVWDIQYF

V gene: TRBV5-1
D gene: TRBD1
J gene: TRBJ1-1
clone size: .
CDR3 DNA: TGCGCCAGCACCTATGGACAGGTGAACACTGAAGCTTTCTTT
CDR3 protein: CASTYGQVNTEAFF

V gene: TRBV7-2
D gene: .
J gene: TRBJ1-6
clone size: .
CDR3 DNA: TGTGCCAGCAGACCTCGAGATTCACCCCTCCACTTT
CDR3 protein: CASRPRDSPLHF

V gene: TRBV3-1/TRBV3-2
D gene: .
J gene: TRBJ2-7
clone size: once
CDR3 DNA: TGTGCCAGCAGCTCTTACTACGAGCAGTACTTC
CDR3 protein: CASSSYYEQYF

V gene: TRBV9
D gene: .
J gene: TRBJ2-1
clone size: .
CDR3 DNA: TGTGCCAGCAGCTCATGGTCCAACAATGAGCAGTTCTTC
CDR3 protein: CASSSWSNNEQFF

V gene: TRBV28
D gene: .
J gene: TRBJ2-4
clone size: .
CDR3 DNA: TGTGCCAGCAGTTTCTCAGGGGCCAAAAACATTCAGTACTTC
CDR3 protein: CASSFSGAKNIQYF

V gene: TRBV10-3
D gene: .
J gene: TRBJ2-3
clone size: .
CDR3 DNA: TGTGCCATCAGCGGGGGATCCACAGATACGCAGTATTTT
CDR3 protein: CAISGGSTDTQYF

V gene: TRBV5-4
D gene: .
J gene: TRBJ2-3
clone size: .
CDR3 DNA: TGTGCCAGCAGCTTGGAAGCGCCCTCGGGAGATACGCAGTATTTT
CDR3 protein: CASSLEAPSGDTQYF

V gene: TRBV7-3
D gene: TRBD1
J gene: TRBJ2-6
clone size: once
CDR3 DNA: TGTGCCAGCAGCCCGTGGACAGGGCCTGGGGCCAACGTCCTGACTTTC
CDR3 protein: CASSPWTGPGANVLTF

V gene: TRBV5-1
D gene: .
J gene: TRBJ1-1
clone size: .
CDR3 DNA: TGCGCCAGCACCGAAGGAATCGGGAGAACTGAAGCTTTCTTT
CDR3 protein: CASTEGIGRTEAFF

V gene: TRBV5-1
D gene: TRBD1
J gene: TRBJ2-3
clone size: .
CDR3 DNA: TGCGCCAGCAGCTTGGTCGGAACTCTCAGGGGGACAGATACGCAGTATTTT
CDR3 protein: CASSLVGTLRGTDTQYF

V gene: TRBV3-1/TRBV3-2
D gene: .
J gene: TRBJ2-5
clone size: .
CDR3 DNA: TGTGCCAGCAGCCCGTCAAGGTACCAAGAGACCCAGTACTTC
CDR3 protein: CASSPSRYQETQYF

V gene: TRBV5-1
D gene: .
J gene: TRBJ2-1
clone size: once
CDR3 DNA: TGCGCCAGCAGCTTGCAGGGGATGGCTGAGCAGTTCTTC
CDR3 protein: CASSLQGMAEQFF

V gene: TRBV5-5
D gene: TRBD2
J gene: TRBJ2-5
clone size: .
CDR3 DNA: TGTGCCAGCAGTCTAGCGGGATGGGGAGAGACCCAGTACTTC
CDR3 protein: CASSLAGWGETQYF

V gene: TRBV6-5
D gene: .
J gene: TRBJ2-2
clone size: once
CDR3 DNA: TGTGCCAGCCCCCCAGGACTTAACACCGGGGAGCTGTTTTTT
CDR3 protein: CASPPGLNTGELFF

V gene: TRBV7-9
D gene: TRBD1
J gene: TRBJ2-7
clone size: .
CDR3 DNA: TGTGCCAGCAGCTTAGCCCTGACAGGGGGTCTGGACGAGCAGTACTTC
CDR3 protein: CASSLALTGGLDEQYF

V gene: TRBV7-2
D gene: .
J gene: TRBJ1-5
clone size: .
CDR3 DNA: TGTGCCAGCAGTTTGTGGAAGGATCAGCCCCAGCATTTT
CDR3 protein: CASSLWKDQPQHF

V gene: TRBV10-1
D gene: .
J gene: TRBJ1-6
clone size: .
CDR3 DNA: TGCGCCAGCACCCGAGGGAGTGGTTCACCCCTCCACTTT
CDR3 protein: CASTRGSGSPLHF

V gene: TRBV11-3
D gene: TRBD1
J gene: TRBJ1-1
clone size: .
CDR3 DNA: TGTGCCAGCAGCAAGGACAGGGGGGACACTGAAGCTTTCTTT
CDR3 protein: CASSKDRGDTEAFF

V gene: TRBV5-1
D gene: .
J gene: TRBJ1-2
clone size: .
CDR3 DNA: TGCGCCAGCAGCTCAAGTGGGACCCAAGGGAATGGCTACACCTTC
CDR3 protein: CASSSSGTQGNGYTF

V gene: TRBV5-1
D gene: .
J gene: TRBJ2-2
clone size: .
CDR3 DNA: TGCGCCAGCAGCCCCGACCGTGTCACCGGGGAGCTGTTTTTT
CDR3 protein: CASSPDRVTGELFF

V gene: TRBV12-5
D gene: TRBD1
J gene: TRBJ2-5
clone size: .
CDR3 DNA: TGTGCTAGTGCCTCGGACAGGGCGGAGACCCAGTACTTC
CDR3 protein: CASASDRAETQYF

V gene: TRBV12-3/TRBV12-4
D gene: .
J gene: TRBJ1-5
clone size: .
CDR3 DNA: TGTGCCAGCAGTTCAGAGAGCAATCAGCCCCAGCATTTT
CDR3 protein: CASSSESNQPQHF

V gene: TRBV7-2
D gene: TRBD1
J gene: TRBJ2-2
clone size: .
CDR3 DNA: TGTGCCAGCACCAGACAGGGGGGCACCGGGGAGCTGTTTTTT
CDR3 protein: CASTRQGGTGELFF